These T cell receptor beta chains were read from a single sample in a study of blood T cell repertoires in COVID-19. TCRdb's table, derived via immunoSEQ multiplex PCR, lists solely in-frame clones and lacks some. This table has a few hundred thousand clones, around 87% appearing once. Sequences were obtained from peripheral blood. Receptors were obtained from a woman in her 50s with acute or convalescent COVID-19. Both conserved end residues are part of each CDR3. A D gene is named only where the DNA matches it firmly. Only part of the rows carry a size: once, few, many, or a class if the clone is expanded.

>TRBJ2-1|TRBV11-2|TRBD2|-
CASSSEREEQFF
TGTGCCAGCAGCTCCGAGCGGGAGGAGCAGTTCTTC
>TRBJ2-1|TRBV21-1|-|-
CASGRRGIDNEQFF
TGTGCCAGCGGCCGGCGAGGGATCGACAATGAGCAGTTCTTC
>TRBJ2-5|TRBV18|TRBD1|once
CASSIQGAETQYF
TGTGCCAGCTCCATACAGGGGGCTGAGACCCAGTACTTC
>TRBJ2-5|TRBV19|-|-
CASSIRGQQETQYF
TGTGCCAGTAGTATAAGGGGACAACAAGAGACCCAGTACTTC
>TRBJ1-4|TRBV7-9|-|-
CASSLYGGNEKLFF
TGTGCCAGCAGCTTGTACGGGGGTAATGAAAAACTGTTTTTT
>TRBJ2-3|TRBV18|-|-
CASSEGTDTQYF
TGTGCCAGCTCCGAGGGTACAGATACGCAGTATTTT
>TRBJ2-7|TRBV28|-|-
CASSSYQGYEQYF
TGTGCCAGCAGTTCGTATCAGGGCTACGAGCAGTACTTC
>TRBJ2-2|TRBV2|-|-
CASIDGGPSSAGELFF
TGTGCCAGCATAGACGGGGGGCCGTCTTCAGCCGGGGAGCTGTTTTTT
>TRBJ1-4|TRBV18|-|-
CASSPQQVDEKLFF
TGTGCCAGCTCACCCCAACAGGTAGACGAAAAACTGTTTTTT
>TRBJ2-2|TRBV5-1|TRBD2|once
CASSLRLAENTGELFF
TGCGCCAGCAGCTTGAGGCTAGCGGAGAACACCGGGGAGCTGTTTTTT
>TRBJ1-2|TRBV27|-|-
CASSLIGGAGGYTF
TGTGCCAGCAGTCTAATAGGGGGGGCCGGTGGCTACACCTTC
>TRBJ2-1|TRBV7-3|TRBD2|once
CASSLDPGGPRNEQFF
TGTGCCAGCAGCTTAGATCCGGGAGGGCCGCGAAATGAGCAGTTCTTC
>TRBJ1-3|TRBV29-1|-|-
CSVEDPKTVYSGNTIYF
TGCAGCGTTGAAGATCCCAAAACAGTTTACTCTGGAAACACCATATATTTT
>TRBJ2-1|TRBV24-1|-|-
CATRGARDEQFF
TGTGCCACCAGGGGGGCGCGGGATGAGCAGTTCTTC
>TRBJ2-2|TRBV9|TRBD2|-
CASSSQAGGRAVGTGELFF
TGTGCCAGCAGCTCACAGGCCGGCGGGAGGGCCGTCGGGACCGGGGAGCTGTTTTTT
>TRBJ1-2|TRBV6-5|-|-
CASSYSISSRGYTF
TGTGCCAGCAGTTACTCGATTTCCAGTCGCGGCTACACCTTC
>TRBJ2-2|TRBV19|TRBD2|-
CASSRLAGAVVGNTGELFF
TGTGCCAGTAGCCGACTAGCGGGAGCGGTAGTAGGGAACACCGGGGAGCTGTTTTTT
>TRBJ2-6|TRBV28|-|-
CASVYSGANVLTF
TGTGCCAGCGTGTACTCTGGGGCCAACGTCCTGACTTTC
>TRBJ2-6|TRBV5-1|-|once
CASSPTGANVLTF
TGCGCCAGCAGCCCCACTGGGGCCAACGTCCTGACTTTC
>TRBJ2-1|TRBV5-1|TRBD2|-
CASSLHLTSGRGNEQFF
TGCGCCAGCAGCCTACACCTTACTAGCGGGAGGGGCAATGAGCAGTTCTTC
>TRBJ2-1|TRBV7-3|-|-
CASSLLAGLQFF
TGTGCCAGCAGCTTGCTCGCCGGACTACAGTTCTTC
>TRBJ2-7|TRBV11-1|TRBD1|-
CASSDTDRGSYEQYF
TGTGCCAGCAGCGATACGGACAGGGGATCCTACGAGCAGTACTTC
>TRBJ1-6|TRBV18|TRBD1|-
CASSPNDRAGSPLHF
TGTGCCAGCTCACCGAATGACAGGGCCGGTTCACCCCTCCACTTT
>TRBJ2-1|TRBV28|-|-
CAIPGLHNEQFF
TGTGCCATCCCAGGACTACACAATGAGCAGTTCTTC
>TRBJ2-6|TRBV28|-|-
CASSDLGGSGANVLTF
TGTGCCAGCAGTGACTTGGGAGGATCCGGGGCCAACGTCCTGACTTTC